Shown below are 8 T cell receptor beta chains from a single sample sequenced in a study of CD8 T cells in ankylosing spondylitis. TCRdb fed the 5' RACE reads into MiXCR, producing one record per CDR3 protein. The sample has more than 100,000 distinct CDR3 sequences; approximately 10% are singletons. Sample: blood, either unsorted or a sorted T cell fraction (not recorded which). These receptors were collected from a female donor with ankylosing spondylitis or in good health (not recorded which).

A few counts support this clonotype. The chain has TRBV12-3 or TRBV12-4 and TRBJ1-1; 7 bases align to TRBD1. The CDR3 spans 15 residues. V trimming: 2 bases; J trimming: 1 base; junction bases outside the gene matches: 4. CDR3 sequence: CASSLRDRPNTEAFF. The CDR3 nucleotides are TGTGCCAGCAGTTTACGGGACAGACCGAACACTGAAGCTTTCTTT.

At least ten counts were recorded for this clonotype. The chain employs TRBV2 and TRBJ1-6; 7 bases line up with TRBD1. V lost 5 bases, J lost 6 bases, and 7 bases stayed unmatched. The V gene's germline CDR1 is SNHLY and CDR2 FYNNEI. This CDR3 has 15 residues. The chain's CDR3 is CASSLQGIPNSPLHF. CDR3 bases: TGTGCCAGCAGTCTACAGGGGATACCTAATTCACCCCTCCACTTT. Drawing the rest from reference TRBV2 and TRBJ1-6, the complete variable domain is EPEVTQTPSHQVTQMGQEVILRCVPISNHLYFYWYRQILGQKVEFLVSFYNNEISEKSEIFDDQFSVERPDGSNFTLKIRSTKLEDSAMYFCASSLQGIPNSPLHFGNGTRLTVT.

This clonotype was observed a handful of times. The rearrangement links TRBV7-9 to TRBJ2-7; 10 bases match TRBD2. CDR3 length: 15 amino acids. Germline V gene lookup returns CDR1 SEHNR and CDR2 FQNEAQ (reference sequence). V was clipped by 5 bases and J by 3 bases; unmatched bases: 7. The CDR3 DNA sequence: TGTGCCAGCAGCCCGTCTCTAGCGGGAGTCTACGAGCAGTACTTC. As protein: CASSPSLAGVYEQYF.

The chain has TRBV2 and TRBJ1-5; 10 bases line up with TRBD1. Germline trimming cut 6 bases from V and 2 bases from J; bases unmatched to any gene: 13. In germline, CDR1 is SNHLY, CDR2 FYNNEI. This CDR3 is built from 18 residues. The CDR3 region is CASRTGGSGWIGNQPQHF. The DNA of the CDR3 is TGTGCCAGCAGGACAGGGGGCTCGGGATGGATCGGCAATCAGCCCCAGCATTTT.

This clonotype came up a few times. V usage is TRBV7-9 and J usage is TRBJ2-5; no clear D. The CDR3 is 15 residues long. Looked up from germline, CDR1 is SEHNR and CDR2 is FQNEAQ (reference sequence). The V end was cut by 5 bases, the J end by 5 bases, with 18 bases between. This CDR3 is CASSPAFGPTETQYF. In DNA, the CDR3 is TGTGCCAGCAGCCCCGCCTTTGGGCCTACGGAGACCCAGTACTTC. Variable domain in full (rest from reference TRBV7-9 and TRBJ2-5): DTGVSQNPRHKITKRGQNVTFRCDPISEHNRLYWYRQTLGQGPEFLTYFQNEAQLEKSRLLSDRFSAERPKGSFSTLEIQRTEQGDSAMYLCASSPAFGPTETQYFGPGTRLLVL.

Ten or more counts support this clonotype. The rearrangement uses TRBV7-2 and TRBJ2-1, with a tentative D call TRBD2 (6 bases). The germline V and J ends were trimmed by 5 bases and 0 bases, with 8 bases remaining between them. Germline V gene sequence: CDR1 SGHTA, CDR2 FQGNSA. The CDR3 extends over 14 amino acids. CDR3 sequence (DNA): TGTGCCAGCAGCCGGAGGGCCTCCTACAATGAGCAGTTCTTC. Its protein product is CASSRRASYNEQFF. Together with reference TRBV7-2 and TRBJ2-1, the CDR3 gives the full variable domain: GAGVSQSPSNKVTEKGKDVELRCDPISGHTALYWYRQSLGQGLEFLIYFQGNSAPDKSGLPSDRFSAERTGGSVSTLTIQRTQQEDSAVYLCASSRRASYNEQFFGPGTRLTVL.

This clonotype was observed at least ten times. The chain uses TRBV28 and TRBJ2-2; 7 bases fit TRBD1. J lost 2 bases, V lost 5 bases, and 5 bases had no gene match. The length of the CDR3 is 15 residues. The germline CDR1 and CDR2 sequences are MDHEN and SYDVKM. This CDR3 is CASSRQGPNTGELFF. As DNA, the CDR3 is TGTGCCAGCAGTCGACAGGGCCCTAACACCGGGGAGCTGTTTTTT.

With regard to this clonotype: The germline gene is not matched at one end of the junction; a read error may be the cause. The chain has TRBV6-2 or TRBV6-3 and TRBJ2-3; D is unclear. Germline V lookup: CDR1 MNHEY, CDR2 SVGEGT. The CDR3 contains 11 residues. The CDR3 loop is CAGSSSDTQYF. The CDR3 nucleotides read TGTGCCGGCAGTTCGTCTGATACGCAGTATTTT.